The 25 T cell receptor beta chains in this list originate from one sample, sequenced in a study of T cell repertoires in cytomegalovirus infection. These TCRs are of unknown antigen specificity. Each CDR3 protein is one row after TCRdb ran MiXCR on the reads. The table includes approximately 770,000 distinct CDR3 sequences, approximately 32% detected once. Material: cultured CD8+ T cells from PBMCs, obtained from culture after CMV antigen stimulation. Receptors were obtained from a human donor in good health (CMV status not recorded). Some clones in this sample may be carry-over from other donors' samples.

The chain is built from TRBV7-8 and TRBJ2-3, with TRBD1 matching over 7 bases. CDR1 is SGHVS, CDR2 FQNEAQ, per germline. Trimming at V came to 4 bases and at J to 1 base, leaving 5 bases not matched to a gene. The CDR3 length is 15 residues. The CDR3 DNA reads TGTGCCAGCAGCTCGGGACAGACCGGCACAGATACGCAGTATTTT. Translating gives CASSSGQTGTDTQYF.

This clonotype was observed many times. CDR3 sequence (DNA): TGTGCCAGCAGTTACGGAGACAACCCGTCTACAGATACGCAGTATTTT. Translating gives CASSYGDNPSTDTQYF. V gene TRBV6-2 or TRBV6-3 combines with J gene TRBJ2-3; no reliable D call. Germline V CDR1 and CDR2: MNHEY, SVGEGT. The length of the CDR3 is 16 residues. The germline V and J ends were trimmed by 2 bases and 3 bases, with 15 bases remaining between them.

This clonotype was seen at least ten times. The V call is TRBV7-9, the J call TRBJ2-2, with 8 bases matching TRBD2. The CDR3 loop spans 17 amino acids. Trimming removed 3 bases from V and 6 bases from J; junction bases left unmatched: 12. CDR1 SEHNR and CDR2 FQNEAQ come from the germline V gene (reference sequence). The chain's CDR3 is CASSFNGGVSGAGELFF. CDR3 nucleotides: TGTGCCAGCAGCTTCAACGGGGGGGTCTCGGGTGCCGGGGAGCTGTTTTTT.

This clonotype was detected a few times. The CDR3 DNA reads as TGTGCCAGCAGCGGGACCAGGGGACCTCCGGGGGGCACCGGGGAGCTGTTTTTT. The encoded protein is CASSGTRGPPGGTGELFF. The chain links TRBV7-2 to TRBJ2-2; tentatively, D is TRBD2 (7 bases). Trimming stripped 5 bases from V and 4 bases from J, with 23 bases between. CDR3 length equals 18 residues. The germline gives CDR1 SGHTA, CDR2 FQGNSA. The full variable domain, with the rest looked up from reference TRBV7-2 and TRBJ2-2, is GAGVSQSPSNKVTEKGKDVELRCDPISGHTALYWYRQSLGQGLEFLIYFQGNSAPDKSGLPSDRFSAERTGGSVSTLTIQRTQQEDSAVYLCASSGTRGPPGGTGELFFGEGSRLTVL.

This clonotype showed up just a few times. The rearrangement uses TRBV25-1 and TRBJ1-1; D ambiguous. The CDR3 has 12 residues. Per the germline V gene, CDR1 is MGHDK and CDR2 is SYGVNS. Trimming stripped 7 bases from V and 1 base from J, with 7 bases between. CDR3 sequence reads: CASTGGNTEAFF. In nucleotides, the CDR3 is TGTGCCAGCACGGGAGGGAACACTGAAGCTTTCTTT.

On this clonotype: Its ends do not fully match the called genes, so a read error is possible. CDR3 amino acids: CASSFYYQGNNGYTF. CDR3 nucleotides: TGTGCCAGCAGCTTCTATTACCAGGGGAACAATGGCTACACCTTC. This chain links TRBV5-3 with TRBJ1-2, with D perhaps TRBD1 (6 bases). TRBV5-3 falls under the ORF class, with uncertain function. CDR3 size: 15 residues.

This clonotype has a count of ten or more. V and J are TRBV7-2 and TRBJ1-5; 9 bases map to TRBD1. The CDR3 contains 16 residues. J was trimmed by 7 bases and V by 1 base; bases with no gene match: 8. Looked up from germline, CDR1 is SGHTA and CDR2 is FQGNSA. CDR3 in DNA: TGTGCCAGCAGCTTAGACGGGACAGGGTATAGGCAGCCCCAGCATTTT. Residues: CASSLDGTGYRQPQHF.

The chain has TRBV7-6 and TRBJ1-2; D remains ambiguous. The germline gives CDR1 SGHVS, CDR2 FNYEAQ. Deletions cut 5 bases from V and 8 bases from J, with 21 bases between. This CDR3 region has 15 residues. As DNA, the CDR3 is TGTGCCAGCAGCCCGCCCCAAACGTATCCGGGAGGCTACACCTTC. This translates into CASSPPQTYPGGYTF.

This clonotype has more than one count but fewer than ten. The genes are TRBV14 and TRBJ1-2; 11 bases line up with TRBD1. With 2 bases clipped from V and 7 bases from J, the junction kept 9 bases outside the gene matches. The CDR3 spans 16 residues. Per the germline V gene, CDR1 is SGHDN and CDR2 is FVKESK. This CDR3 is CASSQPGQGAASGYTF. The CDR3 DNA sequence: TGTGCCAGCAGCCAACCAGGACAGGGGGCGGCGAGTGGCTACACCTTC.

A few counts support this clonotype. The V call is TRBV7-9, the J call TRBJ1-2; 7 bases line up with TRBD1. The ends lost 2 bases at V and 2 bases at J; junction bases unmatched: 8. Germline values: CDR1 SEHNR, CDR2 FQNEAQ (reference sequence). The CDR3 length is 16 residues. CDR3: CASSLTQTGPNYGYTF. In DNA form, the CDR3 reads TGTGCCAGCAGCTTAACCCAGACAGGGCCGAACTATGGCTACACCTTC.

This clonotype came up a few times. This chain joins TRBV7-3 and TRBJ2-7; 11 nucleotides match TRBD1. In germline, CDR1 is SGHTA, CDR2 FQGTGA. Trimming cost V 1 base and J 6 bases; bases outside gene matches: 5. The CDR3 has 15 residues. DNA for the CDR3: TGTGCCAGCAGCTTAAGGACAGGGGGCATCCTCGAGCAGTACTTC. This translates into CASSLRTGGILEQYF.

The sample holds a few counts of this clonotype. The V gene is TRBV6-5, the J gene TRBJ2-2; perhaps TRBD1 as D (7 bases). V shed 4 bases and J shed 7 bases, with 19 bases lying between them. The CDR3 totals 16 residues. Germline values: CDR1 MNHEY, CDR2 SVGAGI. The DNA of the CDR3 is TGTGCCAGCAGTTTCTATGGAGGGGGCGCCGGCGGGGAGCTGTTTTTT. This encodes CASSFYGGGAGGELFF.

On this clonotype: A much larger clone sits a single nucleotide away, making a read error possible. This CDR3 is missing its conserved last phenylalanine or tryptophan, likely due to a read error. The chain joins TRBV7-8 to TRBJ2-2; 8 bases line up with TRBD2. Germline V gene lookup returns CDR1 SGHVS and CDR2 FQNEAQ. The CDR3 loop spans 16 amino acids. V shed 6 bases and J 4 bases; nucleotides not matched to a gene: 10. The CDR3: CASRSARGGSTGELFV. In DNA, the CDR3 is TGTGCCAGCAGATCCGCTCGGGGGGGGAGCACCGGGGAGCTGTTTGTT.

This clonotype was observed a handful of times. The CDR3 DNA is TGTGCCAGTAGTATGCGATGGACTTATAGCAATCAGCCCCAGCATTTT. Protein product: CASSMRWTYSNQPQHF. The chain recombines TRBV19 with TRBJ1-5; D is unresolved. The germline CDR1 and CDR2 sequences are LNHDA and SQIVND (reference sequence). V was trimmed by 3 bases and J by 0 bases, leaving 12 bases between them. The CDR3 totals 16 residues.

This clonotype occurred once. The genes are TRBV6-1 and TRBJ2-1, with TRBD1 matching 7 bases. The V gene's germline CDR1 is MNHNS and CDR2 SASEGT. Unmatched junction bases numbered 10, after V lost 7 bases and J lost 10 bases. The CDR3 is 13 residues long. The CDR3 sequence is CASKATGLSEQFF. DNA for the CDR3: TGTGCCAGCAAGGCGACAGGGCTATCGGAGCAGTTCTTC.

V is TRBV12-3 or TRBV12-4 and J is TRBJ2-3, with a tentative D call TRBD1 (5 bases). The ends were cut back, 8 bases at V and 3 bases at J, with 15 bases in the middle. The CDR3 runs 14 residues. The CDR3 sequence is CASAKTDFTDTQYF. The CDR3 DNA reads as TGTGCCAGCGCGAAGACAGACTTTACAGATACGCAGTATTTT.

This clonotype was seen a handful of times. The chain is built from TRBV4-1 and TRBJ1-2; D is uncertain. The V end was cut by 1 base, the J end by 1 base, with 7 bases between. CDR1 is MGHRA and CDR2 is YSYEKL in the germline V gene. The CDR3 extends over 14 amino acids. The CDR3 DNA follows: TGCGCCAGCAGCCAAGTCAATGATAACTATGGCTACACCTTC. It is translated as CASSQVNDNYGYTF.

This clonotype turned up a few times. The chain carries TRBV7-8 and TRBJ2-1, with D perhaps matching TRBD1 or TRBD2 (5 bases each). With 6 bases removed from V and 6 bases from J, the gap between germline ends came to 21 bases. Germline V gene sequence: CDR1 SGHVS, CDR2 FQNEAQ. This CDR3 is built from 16 residues. In DNA, the CDR3 is TGTGCCAGCAGGCCCGGGACCGGGCCCGCCGGCAATGAGCAGTTCTTC. Its translation: CASRPGTGPAGNEQFF. Using reference TRBV7-8 and TRBJ2-1 for the parts outside the CDR3, the full variable domain is GAGVSQSPRYKVAKRGQDVALRCDPISGHVSLFWYQQALGQGPEFLTYFQNEAQLDKSGLPSDRFFAERPEGSVSTLKIQRTQQEDSAVYLCASRPGTGPAGNEQFFGPGTRLTVL.

The rearrangement uses TRBV9 and TRBJ2-3; D ambiguous. In germline, CDR1 is SGDLS, CDR2 YYNGEE. The ends were cut back, 2 bases at V and 6 bases at J, with 7 bases in the middle. There are 12 residues in the CDR3. The DNA of the CDR3 is TGTGCCAGCAGCGTCCCTGAGGATACGCAGTATTTT. Its translation: CASSVPEDTQYF.

This clonotype was seen only a few times. The rearrangement uses TRBV14 and TRBJ2-5; 7 nucleotides agree with TRBD1. Per the germline V gene, CDR1 is SGHDN and CDR2 is FVKESK. The CDR3 contains 14 residues. V lost 5 bases and J lost 2; bases outside the gene matches: 5. The CDR3 DNA reads as TGTGCCAGCAGCGTTGACAGGGTACAAGAGACCCAGTACTTC. It translates to CASSVDRVQETQYF.

The chain employs TRBV7-9 and TRBJ1-2, with TRBD1 identical over 9 bases. The CDR3 runs 13 residues. Germline V gene lookup returns CDR1 SEHNR and CDR2 FQNEAQ (reference sequence). The V segment lost 10 bases and the J segment 2 bases; nucleotides outside the gene matches: 5. The CDR3 sequence is CAIQGALNYGYTF. As DNA, the CDR3 is TGTGCCATACAGGGGGCCTTAAACTATGGCTACACCTTC.

Ten or more counts support this clonotype. The chain recombines TRBV7-2 with TRBJ2-1; 10 bases align to TRBD1. J lost 4 bases, V lost 9 bases, and 3 bases had no gene match. The CDR3 spans 13 residues. CDR1 SGHTA and CDR2 FQGNSA come from the germline V gene. The DNA of the CDR3 is TGTGCCAGTTGGACAGGGGGGTACAATGAGCAGTTCTTC. Residues: CASWTGGYNEQFF.

This chain links TRBV6-1 with TRBJ1-1; no clear D. This CDR3 is 16 amino acids long. Trimming stripped 6 bases from V and 0 bases from J, with 17 bases between. The germline CDR1 and CDR2 sequences are MNHNS and SASEGT. The chain's CDR3 is CASRDFVTVMNTEAFF. The CDR3 bases are TGTGCCAGCAGGGATTTTGTGACCGTGATGAACACTGAAGCTTTCTTT.

This clonotype was counted only a few times. Here the CDR3 DNA reads TGTGCCAGTAGTGCTTCCCCGGGACTAGCGGGCCATGAGCAGTTCTTC. Its translation: CASSASPGLAGHEQFF. The J gene is TRBJ2-1, the V gene TRBV19; 12 bases line up with TRBD2. Germline CDR1 LNHDA, CDR2 SQIVND (reference sequence). Trimming cost V 5 bases and J 8 bases; bases outside gene matches: 10. The length of the CDR3 is 16 residues.

This clonotype was seen a few times. The chain couples TRBV19 to TRBJ2-2; D remains unclear. Trimming cost V 7 bases and J 1 base, with 7 bases left between them. This CDR3 has 13 residues. Germline V gene lookup returns CDR1 LNHDA and CDR2 SQIVND (reference sequence). The CDR3 protein is CASIRQNTGELFF. The CDR3 region has the DNA TGTGCCAGTATTAGGCAGAACACCGGGGAGCTGTTTTTT.